This entry features one TCR beta chain sequence. Its antigen is currently not known. Per-base quality was not reported, and no clone a single base away is much larger than it. With the immunoSEQ assay, which is a bias-controlled multiplex PCR relying on V- and J-specific primers, TCR beta CDR3 regions were amplified from genomic DNA. A proprietary barcode and Illumina adapter sequences were added to the CDR3 amplicons in a second PCR step. CDR3 libraries were sequenced on an Illumina MiSeq instrument. The source study handled its data this way. Export and quality control were handled in immunoSEQ Analyzer 3.0, while downstream analyses relied on R Bioconductor and Immunarch. Only productive rearrangements in the normalized downsampled data set went into calculating the repertoire metrics. Clonotypes larger than 5 templates in the normalized cohort were defined as pathologically expanded. Repertoire diversity was measured with the Inverse Simpson Index. To capture all clonotypes, the CMV-specificity analyses were run on the non-normalized data set. As stored in TCRdb, this immuneACCESS dataset retains in-frame rearrangements with V and J assigned. A fraction of the clones does not appear; measured against another copy, unresolved V genes explain less than half of the discrepancy, and the remainder lacks a known reason. That table gives V, J and clone size, and the DNA gave D and trimming. Within this sample are about 9,400 clones, with about three quarters of them counted one time only. Together, the top ten hold approximately 16% of the sample.

The time point label here, explained by the study, means: 180 days after allo-HCT. Recipient blood was collected about 28 days before transplant and at days 30, 100 and 180 after transplant. Nuclei Lysis Solution was used to extract genomic DNA from fresh or cryopreserved unfractionated peripheral blood mononuclear cells. The entry originates in a study of T cell clonotyping in hematopoietic cell transplantation (dated by TCRdb to the early 2020s). Looking at the study overall: In the study, 150 or so blood samples were gathered from 35 to 45 consecutive transplant recipients and their related donors. Patients were recruited between September 2015 and January 2017 and followed until September 2020 or death.

The full study reports these points: Just a small fraction of recipient repertoires overlapped with donor repertoires, and more than 97% appeared de novo at the given depth. The sample size was limited and the cells went unsorted, which meant the CD4 and CD8 repertoire contributions could not be told apart. Recipient TCR diversity fell after transplant, with pathologically expanded clonotypes rising progressively from day 30 to day 180. Broader posttransplant TCR repertoire diversity was predicted by donor and pretransplant recipient Inverse Simpson Index values.

Specimen: PBMCs, collected 180 days after allogeneic stem cell transplant. This receptor was taken from a male patient aged 35 to 55 who had an allogeneic stem cell transplant from a related donor, so the T cells may come from the graft donor. Some clones in this sample may be carry-over from other donors' samples.

The CDR3 protein: CASSLGPRGTGVHEQYF. The nucleotides read TGTGCCAGCAGCTTAGGTCCCCGGGGGACAGGGGTCCACGAGCAGTACTTC. The receptor chain draws on TRBV7-3 and TRBJ2-7, with 10 bases matching TRBD1. From its cysteine to its phenylalanine, the CDR3 spans 17 amino acids. Only the CDR3 DNA is retained, 51 bases long and in frame from the first base. CDR1 and CDR2, per the germline V gene, are SGHTA and FQGTGA. V has 2 bases trimmed and J has 5 bases trimmed; junction bases matching no gene number 12.